The 32 T cell receptor beta chains listed next were all sequenced from one sample in a study of T cell changes during pregnancy in multiple sclerosis. The repertoire was sequenced with immunoSEQ multiplex PCR; TCRdb's copy has only in-frame clones and lacks some. The sample has around 80,000 clones, about 92% seen once. This specimen was peripheral blood, taken before pregnancy. The source is a female donor with multiple sclerosis, enrolled in a pregnancy study.

The chain uses TRBV9 and TRBJ1-1, with a weak D call TRBD1 (5 bases). The V end was cut by 5 bases, the J end by 5 bases, with 16 bases between. CDR3 length: 14 amino acids. The V gene's germline CDR1 is SGDLS and CDR2 YYNGEE. The CDR3 region is CASSQGLKSTEAFF. CDR3 DNA: TGTGCCAGCAGTCAGGGTCTCAAGTCAACTGAAGCTTTCTTT.

DNA for the CDR3: TGTGCCAGTAGTATAAGTCAGGGGGACTACAATGAGCAGTTCTTC. Its translation: CASSISQGDYNEQFF. The V call is TRBV19, the J call TRBJ2-1; 7 nucleotides align to TRBD1. Trimming cost V 2 bases and J 3 bases; bases outside gene matches: 4. Germline V gives CDR1 LNHDA, CDR2 SQIVND (reference sequence). The CDR3 is made up of 15 amino acids. The entire variable domain, with the rest obtained from reference TRBV19 and TRBJ2-1, is as follows: DGGITQSPKYLFRKEGQNVTLSCEQNLNHDAMYWYRQDPGQGLRLIYYSQIVNDFQKGDIAEGYSVSREKKESFPLTVTSAQKNPTAFYLCASSISQGDYNEQFFGPGTRLTVL.

The V gene is TRBV9, the J gene TRBJ2-3; D perhaps matches TRBD2 (6 bases). Trimming took off 4 bases at V and 0 bases at J, with 12 bases between the two ends. The CDR3 loop spans 15 amino acids. Germline V gene sequence: CDR1 SGDLS, CDR2 YYNGEE. The CDR3 region is CASSPSASSTDTQYF. DNA of the CDR3: TGTGCCAGCAGCCCTAGCGCGTCTAGCACAGATACGCAGTATTTT.

A note on this clone: One junction end does not reproduce the germline sequence, and a read error may be involved. The V gene is TRBV27, the J gene TRBJ2-3; D is unclear. Germline assignment: CDR1 MNHEY and CDR2 SMNVEV (reference sequence). The CDR3 loop spans 13 amino acids. The chain's CDR3 is CASRLYWPDTQYF. DNA for the CDR3: TGTGCCAGCAGATTATATTGGCCTGATACGCAGTATTTT.

This clone is a singleton in its sample. The chain links TRBV5-1 to TRBJ1-1; TRBD1 is a possible D gene (5 bases). V was pared by 0 bases and J by 1 base, with 10 bases between. Germline assignment: CDR1 SGHRS and CDR2 YFSETQ. The CDR3 consists of 15 residues. The DNA for the CDR3 is TGCGCCAGCAGCTTGGACCCCCAGGGGAACACTGAAGCTTTCTTT. This encodes CASSLDPQGNTEAFF.

This rearrangement joins TRBV6-1 to TRBJ1-5; D may be TRBD1 (5 bases). Germline CDR1 MNHNS, CDR2 SASEGT. CDR3 length equals 15 residues. Trimming cost V 8 bases and J 7 bases, with 21 bases left between them. DNA for the CDR3: TGTGCCAGCGGGGGGGGAGGTCCCCAGAGGCAGCCCCAGCATTTT. This codes for CASGGGGPQRQPQHF.

The chain couples TRBV10-3 to TRBJ2-7; weak D call: TRBD1 (5 bases). The CDR3 length is 14 residues. Germline V gene data show CDR1 as ENHRY and CDR2 as SYGVKD. The V gene lost 0 bases and the J gene lost 5 bases, with 11 bases spanning the gap. CDR3: CAISESNIGDEQYF. The DNA of the CDR3 is TGTGCCATCAGTGAGTCGAATATAGGGGACGAGCAGTACTTC.

The chain carries TRBV6-1 and TRBJ1-2; D not certain. Between the trimmed V and J ends, which lost 4 bases and 4 bases, there was a span of 4 bases. This CDR3 comprises 11 residues. Germline lookup yields CDR1 MNHNS and CDR2 SASEGT. CDR3 loop: CASSGLYGYTF. CDR3 coding DNA: TGTGCCAGCAGTGGACTCTATGGCTACACCTTC.

The chain has TRBV2 and TRBJ2-3; D not resolved. Trimming removed 4 bases at V and 2 bases at J, with 7 bases between. This CDR3 is built from 13 residues. CDR1 and CDR2 from the germline V gene are SNHLY and FYNNEI. CDR3 loop: CASSGQFTDTQYF. DNA for the CDR3: TGTGCCAGCAGTGGGCAGTTCACAGATACGCAGTATTTT.

The chain carries TRBV7-8 and TRBJ2-7, with 8 bases that match TRBD1. V gave up 2 bases and J gave up 1 base; unmatched junction bases: 10. The CDR3 covers 17 residues. Germline CDR1 SGHVS, CDR2 FQNEAQ. CDR3 protein: CASSLSGQGAASYEQYF. The CDR3 nucleotides are TGTGCCAGCAGCTTATCGGGGCAGGGGGCGGCATCCTACGAGCAGTACTTC. Supplemented by reference TRBV7-8 and TRBJ2-7, the full variable domain reads GAGVSQSPRYKVAKRGQDVALRCDPISGHVSLFWYQQALGQGPEFLTYFQNEAQLDKSGLPSDRFFAERPEGSVSTLKIQRTQQEDSAVYLCASSLSGQGAASYEQYFGPGTRLTVT.

The chain is built from TRBV15 and TRBJ1-4, with D possibly TRBD1 on 6 matching bases. Germline assignment: CDR1 LNHNV and CDR2 YYDKDF (reference sequence). V dropped 1 base and J dropped 5 bases, with 8 bases sitting between them. CDR3 size: 14 residues. The CDR3 here is CATSRGTVNEKLFF. CDR3 in DNA: TGTGCCACCAGCAGAGGGACAGTAAATGAAAAACTGTTTTTT.

The chain links TRBV28 to TRBJ1-5; D is unresolved. Germline-derived CDR1 and CDR2 are MDHEN and SYDVKM. This CDR3 comprises 14 residues. Trimming took 5 bases from V and 1 from J, leaving 9 bases between them. CDR3 in amino acids: CASSQRRSNQPQHF. Here the CDR3 DNA reads TGTGCCAGCAGTCAAAGGAGGAGCAATCAGCCCCAGCATTTT.

V and J are TRBV6-4 and TRBJ1-6, with D possibly being TRBD1 (5 bases). The V and J ends lost 0 bases and 6 bases respectively, with 9 bases between them. There are 15 residues in the CDR3. CDR1 is MRHNA, CDR2 SNTAGT, per germline. CDR3 bases: TGTGCCAGCAGTGACTCTTCGGGGGTTAATTCACCCCTCCACTTT. Protein: CASSDSSGVNSPLHF.

The V gene is TRBV6-6, the J gene TRBJ2-5, with 10 bases identical to TRBD2. Looked up from germline, CDR1 is MNHNY and CDR2 is SVGAGI (reference sequence). This CDR3 is 16 amino acids long. Trimming at V came to 6 bases and at J to 4 bases, leaving 11 bases not matched to a gene. For the CDR3, the DNA is TGTGCCAGCAGCCACTGGGGGAGCGGGGGGGTAGAGACCCAGTACTTC. Protein sequence: CASSHWGSGGVETQYF.

This sequence joins TRBV5-1 and TRBJ2-3; 8 bases agree with TRBD2. Germline V gene data show CDR1 as SGHRS and CDR2 as YFSETQ. The junction had 15 bases not matched to a gene; V was cut back by 4 bases and J by 5 bases. The length of the CDR3 is 17 residues. Here the CDR3 reads CASSPARGLAGGDTQYF. CDR3 coding DNA: TGCGCCAGCAGCCCGGCCCGAGGGCTAGCGGGCGGAGATACGCAGTATTTT.

This sequence joins TRBV5-1 and TRBJ1-5, with D uncertain. Germline CDR1 and CDR2: SGHRS and YFSETQ. V was pared by 2 bases and J by 2 bases, with 5 bases between. The CDR3 runs to 13 residues. CDR3 loop: CASSLAGNQPQHF. CDR3 nucleotides: TGCGCCAGCAGCTTAGCGGGCAATCAGCCCCAGCATTTT. The whole variable domain, filled in from reference TRBV5-1 and TRBJ1-5, reads KAGVTQTPRYLIKTRGQQVTLSCSPISGHRSVSWYQQTPGQGLQFLFEYFSETQRNKGNFPGRFSGRQFSNSRSEMNVSTLELGDSALYLCASSLAGNQPQHFGDGTRLSIL.

The chain employs TRBV5-1 and TRBJ1-2, with a weak D call TRBD1 (5 bases). CDR3 length: 15 amino acids. The germline V gene has CDR1 SGHRS and CDR2 YFSETQ. V was trimmed by 1 base and J by 1 base, leaving 11 bases between them. In DNA, the CDR3 is TGCGCCAGCAGCTTGATGACACAGGATAACTATGGCTACACCTTC. The encoded protein is CASSLMTQDNYGYTF.

This rearrangement joins TRBV4-1 to TRBJ2-1, with TRBD2 matching 7 bases. V was clipped by 1 base and J by 5 bases; unmatched bases: 5. The germline gives CDR1 MGHRA, CDR2 YSYEKL. This CDR3 spans 15 amino acids. The CDR3, as DNA: TGCGCCAGCAGCCAAGCCCCTAGCGGTAACAATGAGCAGTTCTTC. This encodes CASSQAPSGNNEQFF.

This rearrangement joins TRBV4-2 to TRBJ2-7, with TRBD1 identical over 7 bases. Germline V CDR1 and CDR2: LGHNA, YNFKEQ. The CDR3 is 16 amino acids. J gave up 0 bases and V 0 bases, and 5 bases lay outside the gene matches. The CDR3 reads CASSQDSTGNSYEQYF. DNA for the CDR3: TGTGCCAGCAGCCAAGATTCGACAGGGAACTCCTACGAGCAGTACTTC.

CDR3 in amino acids: CASITTANTGELFF. Here the CDR3 DNA reads TGCGCCAGCATAACCACGGCGAACACCGGGGAGCTGTTTTTT. The chain joins TRBV10-2 to TRBJ2-2; D is ambiguous. Germline loops: CDR1 WSHSY, CDR2 SAAADI. CDR3 length equals 14 residues. V gave up 7 bases and J gave up 0 bases, with 9 bases separating them.

This chain links TRBV6-1 with TRBJ1-1; perhaps TRBD1 as D (5 bases). Germline lookup yields CDR1 MNHNS and CDR2 SASEGT. The CDR3 consists of 15 residues. Trimming stripped 3 bases from V and 0 bases from J, with 11 bases between. CDR3 nucleotides: TGTGCCAGCAGTGAGTCGACAGTTATGAACACTGAAGCTTTCTTT. Translation: CASSESTVMNTEAFF.

This chain connects TRBV6-4 to TRBJ1-4, with D possibly being TRBD1 (6 bases). There are 15 residues in the CDR3. V shed 6 bases and J shed 0 bases, with 11 bases lying between them. Germline CDR1 is MRHNA and CDR2 is SNTAGT. The CDR3 protein is CASSSGQTTNEKLFF. CDR3 DNA: TGTGCCAGCAGCTCTGGACAGACAACTAATGAAAAACTGTTTTTT.

The gene calls are TRBV27 and TRBJ2-7, with TRBD1 matching over 8 bases. V shed 6 bases, J shed 4 bases, and the junction held 14 bases outside the gene matches. CDR1 is MNHEY, CDR2 SMNVEV, per germline (reference sequence). The CDR3 consists of 16 residues. CDR3 residues: CASSSAAGTGPYEQYF. The CDR3 nucleotides read TGTGCCAGCAGCTCCGCGGCCGGGACAGGACCTTACGAGCAGTACTTC.

Concerning this clone itself: Relative to the germline gene, one junction end is altered; a read error may explain this. The V gene is TRBV7-7, the J gene TRBJ2-7, with D unclear. Germline loops: CDR1 SSHAT, CDR2 FNYEAQ (reference sequence). The CDR3 has 13 residues. The CDR3 region is CASSLKAGSEQYF. The DNA of the CDR3 is TGTGCTAGCAGCTTAAAGGCAGGATCCGAGCAGTACTTC.

The genes are TRBV6-1 and TRBJ2-2; 7 positions agree with TRBD1. Germline CDR1 is MNHNS and CDR2 is SASEGT. Losses at the gene ends were 3 bases for V and 0 bases for J; bases not matched to a gene: 4. CDR3 length equals 16 residues. CDR3 nucleotides: TGTGCCAGCAGTGAGGGTACAGGGGCGAACACCGGGGAGCTGTTTTTT. Residues: CASSEGTGANTGELFF.

The chain recombines TRBV16 with TRBJ2-3; TRBD2 matches at 14 bases. V trimming: 4 bases; J trimming: 6 bases; junction bases outside the gene matches: 9. The germline V gene has CDR1 KGHSY and CDR2 FQNENV. CDR3 length: 17 residues. Here the CDR3 reads CASSPNRLAGGTDTQYF. CDR3 DNA sequence: TGTGCCAGCAGCCCCAACAGACTAGCGGGGGGGACGGATACGCAGTATTTT.

This chain links TRBV9 with TRBJ2-7; possible D gene TRBD2, 7 bases. The CDR3 loop spans 15 amino acids. The germline gives CDR1 SGDLS, CDR2 YYNGEE. The V end lost 0 bases, the J end lost 4 bases, and 14 bases lay between the germline ends. The CDR3 sequence is CASSVARGGRYEQYF. In nucleotides, the CDR3 is TGTGCCAGCAGCGTAGCTCGCGGGGGCAGGTACGAGCAGTACTTC.

The V call is TRBV5-1, the J call TRBJ2-2; D possibly corresponds to TRBD2 (6 bases). Deletions cut 4 bases from V and 2 bases from J, with 12 bases between. CDR1 and CDR2 from the germline V gene are SGHRS and YFSETQ. The CDR3 is 15 amino acids. This CDR3 is CASSTSEGNTGELFF. CDR3 nucleotide sequence: TGCGCCAGCAGCACCTCGGAGGGCAACACCGGGGAGCTGTTTTTT.

The chain recombines TRBV19 with TRBJ2-7; 7 nucleotides line up with TRBD2. The CDR3 is 15 residues long. Germline values: CDR1 LNHDA, CDR2 SQIVND (reference sequence). The J segment lost 5 bases and the V segment lost 3 bases, leaving 10 bases of the junction unmatched. Written as DNA, the CDR3 is TGTGCCAGTAGTATGTTAGGGGCAGGGAGGGACGAGCAGTACTTC. Its protein product is CASSMLGAGRDEQYF.

The rearrangement joins TRBV6-5 to TRBJ2-7, with D perhaps matching TRBD1 (7 bases). V was trimmed by 6 bases and J by 1 base, leaving 13 bases between them. This CDR3 contains 14 residues. From germline, CDR1 is MNHEY and CDR2 SVGAGI. In nucleotides, the CDR3 is TGTGCCAGCAGGCGGGGACAGAATTCCTACGAGCAGTACTTC. Translated: CASRRGQNSYEQYF.

The rearrangement uses TRBV6-1 and TRBJ1-2; possibly TRBD1 for D (6 bases). From germline, CDR1 is MNHNS and CDR2 SASEGT. V gave up 5 bases and J gave up 7 bases, with 14 bases separating them. The CDR3 is 13 residues long. The DNA of the CDR3 is TGTGCCAGCAGTACACAGGGACCGGGTGGCTACACCTTC. Its protein product is CASSTQGPGGYTF.

V usage is TRBV19 and J usage is TRBJ2-1; 9 positions agree with TRBD1. The CDR3 sequence is 16 residues long. Trimming at V came to 3 bases and at J to 5 bases, leaving 8 bases not matched to a gene. Germline V lookup: CDR1 LNHDA, CDR2 SQIVND (reference sequence). CDR3 coding DNA: TGTGCCAGTAGTATGTCGACAGGGGGTCTCGACAATGAGCAGTTCTTC. It codes for CASSMSTGGLDNEQFF.